This TCR beta chain was sequenced in a study of T cells expressing NK-cell markers. For each CDR3 protein, TCRdb gives one entry from its re-call of the 5' RACE reads, without DNA. The listing records a few hundred thousand distinct CDR3 sequences. This CDR3 spans 13 amino acids. Germline lookup yields CDR1 SGHVS and CDR2 FNYEAQ. This receptor was identified in a man aged 18 to 70 in good health. The rearrangement uses TRBV7-6 and TRBJ2-7; TCRdb designates TRBD2, a call that cannot be tested without DNA. Sequencing used blood T cells: a sorted CD56 or NKG2C T cell subset, CD4+ or CD8+ T cells, or bulk PBMC T cells (not recorded which). This chain's CDR3 is CASSLVGGVEQYF.